This T cell receptor (beta chain) originates from a study of CD8 T cells in ankylosing spondylitis. Germline trimming cut 7 bases from V and 7 bases from J; bases unmatched to any gene: 3. CDR3 length: 13 amino acids. Germline values: CDR1 SGDLS, CDR2 YYNGEE. At least ten counts were recorded for this clonotype. Its antigen is not known. General study findings and limits: With a CD8+ phenotype, disease-linked clones were relatively rare in peripheral blood. Disease-associated clones were reportedly significantly overrepresented in matched ankylosing spondylitis synovial fluid. Previously reported in reactive arthritis synovial fluid and blood were some of the motif variants. One TCR beta motif, made up of under ten highly homologous variants, appeared characteristic of ankylosing spondylitis blood.

Construction of TCR beta libraries was performed using quantitative 5'-RACE with molecular barcodes. TCRdb re-called the 5' RACE reads with MiXCR, one entry per CDR3 protein. The profile shows approximately 150,000 distinct CDR3 sequences, roughly 18% of them singletons. This clonotype was sampled from a male donor with ankylosing spondylitis. The material sequenced was blood, either unsorted or a sorted T cell fraction (not recorded which). The chain links TRBV9 to TRBJ1-6; TRBD1 matches at 9 bases. CDR3 bases: TGTGCCAGCGGGGGACAGGGAAATTCACCCCTCCACTTT. Its protein is CASGGQGNSPLHF.